This TCR beta chain was profiled in a study of blood T cell repertoires in COVID-19. The CDR3 runs to 15 residues. Looked up from germline, CDR1 is MGHRA and CDR2 is YSYEKL. V lost 2 bases and J lost 5; bases outside the gene matches: 8. Authors' processing steps: Quantification of nucleated cells was approximated via reference gene primer amplification. Sequenced by immunoSEQ multiplex PCR; TCRdb stores in-frame clones only, minus some. That table supplies the V and J calls and clone size; D and trimming were determined from the DNA. The sample contains roughly 380,000 clones, roughly 87% of which appear only once.

The material sequenced was PBMCs or T cells enriched from blood (not recorded which). The receptor comes from a woman aged 30 to 39 who had recovered from COVID-19. This chain connects TRBV4-1 to TRBJ2-7, with 8 bases identical to TRBD2. Here the CDR3 reads CASSQKGLDIHEQYF. Here the CDR3 DNA reads TGCGCCAGCAGCCAAAAGGGACTAGATATCCACGAGCAGTACTTC.